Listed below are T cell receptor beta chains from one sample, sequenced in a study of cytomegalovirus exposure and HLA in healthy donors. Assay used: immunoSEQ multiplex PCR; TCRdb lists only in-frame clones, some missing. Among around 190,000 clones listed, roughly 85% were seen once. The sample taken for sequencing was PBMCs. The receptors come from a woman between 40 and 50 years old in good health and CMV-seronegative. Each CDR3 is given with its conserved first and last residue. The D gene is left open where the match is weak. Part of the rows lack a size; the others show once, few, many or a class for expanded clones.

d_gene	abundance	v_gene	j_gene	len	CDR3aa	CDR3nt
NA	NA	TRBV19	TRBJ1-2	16	CASSIGWAGENYGYTF	TGTGCCAGTAGTATAGGTTGGGCAGGGGAGAACTATGGCTACACCTTC
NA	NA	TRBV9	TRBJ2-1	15	CASSASGFSYNEQFF	TGTGCCAGCAGCGCGTCAGGGTTCTCCTACAATGAGCAGTTCTTC
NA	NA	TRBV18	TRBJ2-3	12	CASSPSRDTQYF	TGTGCCAGCTCACCAAGTAGAGATACGCAGTATTTT
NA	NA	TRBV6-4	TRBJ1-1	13	CASSPEGGTEAFF	TGTGCCAGCAGTCCAGAGGGTGGCACTGAAGCTTTCTTT
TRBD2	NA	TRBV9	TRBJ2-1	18	CASSGGLAGGYSYNEQFF	TGTGCCAGCAGCGGGGGACTAGCGGGGGGTTACTCCTACAATGAGCAGTTCTTC
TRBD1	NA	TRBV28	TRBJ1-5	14	CASSLTGNNQPQHF	TGTGCCAGCAGCTTGACAGGGAACAATCAGCCCCAGCATTTT
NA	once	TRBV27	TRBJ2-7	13	CASRLGTLGEQYF	TGTGCCAGCAGACTAGGGACTCTGGGGGAGCAGTACTTC
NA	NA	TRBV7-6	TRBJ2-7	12	CASSPKGGEQYF	TGTGCCAGCAGCCCCAAAGGGGGCGAGCAGTACTTC
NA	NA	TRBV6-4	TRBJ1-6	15	CASSVESSYNSPLHF	TGTGCCAGCAGTGTTGAGAGCTCCTATAATTCACCCCTCCACTTT
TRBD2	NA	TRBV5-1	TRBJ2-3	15	CASSLGLAGTDTQYF	TGCGCCAGCAGCCTGGGACTAGCGGGCACAGATACGCAGTATTTT
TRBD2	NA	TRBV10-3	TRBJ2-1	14	CAISDESGGNEQFF	TGTGCCATCAGTGACGAGTCCGGGGGGAATGAGCAGTTCTTC
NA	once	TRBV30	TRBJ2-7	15	CACYRVVGSSYEQYF	TGTGCCTGCTACAGGGTAGTAGGGAGCTCCTACGAGCAGTACTTC
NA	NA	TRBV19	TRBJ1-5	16	CASSIELVVSNQPQHF	TGTGCCAGTAGTATCGAACTTGTAGTTAGCAATCAGCCCCAGCATTTT
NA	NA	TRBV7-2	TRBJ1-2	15	CASSLDEGPLYGYTF	TGTGCCAGCAGCTTAGATGAGGGCCCTCTCTATGGCTACACCTTC
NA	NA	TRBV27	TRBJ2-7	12	CASTGRDWEQYF	TGTGCCAGCACCGGTCGCGATTGGGAGCAGTACTTC
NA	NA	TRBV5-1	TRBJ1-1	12	CASSLDHREAFF	TGCGCCAGCAGCTTGGATCACAGGGAAGCTTTCTTT
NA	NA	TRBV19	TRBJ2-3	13	CASAAETTDTQYF	TGTGCCAGTGCCGCGGAAACCACAGATACGCAGTATTTT
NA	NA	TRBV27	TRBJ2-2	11	CASSTTRGLFF	TGTGCCAGCAGTACCACCCGGGGGCTGTTTTTT
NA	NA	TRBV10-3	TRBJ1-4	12	CAISERSGKLFF	TGTGCCATCAGTGAGAGGTCGGGAAAACTGTTTTTT
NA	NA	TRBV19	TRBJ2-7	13	CASSIGQSGEQYF	TGTGCCAGTAGTATAGGACAGTCGGGCGAGCAGTACTTC
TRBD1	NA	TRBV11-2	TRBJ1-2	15	CASSSGGQARFGYTF	TGTGCCAGCAGCTCTGGCGGACAGGCCCGCTTCGGCTACACCTTC
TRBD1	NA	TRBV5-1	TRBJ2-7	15	CASSPPRDSSYEQYF	TGCGCCAGCAGCCCGCCGAGGGACAGCTCCTACGAGCAGTACTTC
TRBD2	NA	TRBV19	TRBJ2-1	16	CASSMRRLAVYNEQFF	TGTGCCAGTAGTATGAGGCGGCTAGCGGTTTACAATGAGCAGTTCTTC
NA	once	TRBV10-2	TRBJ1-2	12	CASSEGGSFLTF	TGCGCCAGCAGTGAGGGAGGGTCTTTCCTCACCTTC
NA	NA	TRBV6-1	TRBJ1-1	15	CASRLMRQLLTEAFF	TGTGCCAGCAGGCTTATGAGACAGCTACTCACTGAAGCTTTCTTT
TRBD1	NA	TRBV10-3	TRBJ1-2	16	CAISESRGQELNGYTF	TGTGCCATCAGTGAGTCACGGGGACAGGAGCTGAATGGCTACACCTTC
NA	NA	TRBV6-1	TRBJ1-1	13	CASIQRGDTEAFF	TGTGCCAGCATCCAACGGGGAGACACTGAAGCTTTCTTT
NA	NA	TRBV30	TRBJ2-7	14	CAWRASALTYEQYF	TGTGCCTGGAGAGCTAGCGCGCTTACCTACGAGCAGTACTTC
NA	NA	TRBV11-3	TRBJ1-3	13	CASSLVGGNTIYF	TGTGCCAGCAGCTTAGTTGGCGGAAACACCATATATTTT
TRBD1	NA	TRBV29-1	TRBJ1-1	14	CSVDRDRGVTEAFF	TGCAGCGTTGATAGGGACAGGGGAGTCACTGAAGCTTTCTTT
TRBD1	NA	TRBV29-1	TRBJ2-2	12	CSVGQGTGELFF	TGCAGCGTTGGACAGGGCACCGGGGAGCTGTTTTTT
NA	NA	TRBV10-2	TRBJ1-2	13	CASKRGTDYGYTF	TGCGCCTCGAAAAGGGGGACGGACTATGGCTACACCTTC
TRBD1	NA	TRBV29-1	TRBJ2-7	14	CSGAWGQGVYEQYF	TGCAGCGGTGCATGGGGACAGGGGGTCTACGAGCAGTACTTC
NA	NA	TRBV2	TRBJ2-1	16	CASSEDSAGYYNEQFF	TGTGCCAGCAGTGAAGATTCAGCGGGCTACTACAATGAGCAGTTCTTC
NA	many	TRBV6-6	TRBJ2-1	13	CASRRRGGNEQFF	TGTGCCAGCAGGCGACGAGGAGGGAATGAGCAGTTCTTC